This T cell receptor beta chain is from a study of OX40 agonist ivuxolimab in advanced cancers. Germline V gene data show CDR1 as LGHNA and CDR2 as YNFKEQ. CDR3 length equals 14 residues. The V and J ends lost 4 bases and 2 bases respectively, with 10 bases between them. The assay was immunoSEQ multiplex PCR, and TCRdb's table has in-frame clones only and misses some. The table records around 22,000 clones, around 85% of them present only once. The gene calls are TRBV4-2 and TRBJ2-3; weak D call: TRBD2 (5 bases). The source was CD4+ or CD8+ T cells sorted from blood, collected in a trial of the OX40 agonist ivuxolimab. The sequence derives from an adult with an advanced solid tumor such as melanoma, head and neck, liver or kidney cancer. This CDR3 is CASSLGDFTDTQYF. The CDR3 DNA reads as TGTGCCAGCAGCCTCGGGGATTTCACAGATACGCAGTATTTT.